A single sample is the source of the 30 T cell receptor beta chains below, sequenced in a study of blood T cell repertoires in COVID-19. Here immunoSEQ multiplex PCR was the method, and the copy in TCRdb shows in-frame clones only, minus some. The sample includes 150,000 to 200,000 clones, over 90% of them seen just once. Sequenced: peripheral blood. All receptors derive from a woman aged 60-75 years with COVID-19, enrolled during active disease.

The gene calls are TRBV5-5 and TRBJ1-2; the match to TRBD1 covers 9 bases. The germline V gene has CDR1 SGHKS and CDR2 YYEKEE (reference sequence). The CDR3 has 14 amino acids. The junction had 4 bases not matched to a gene; V was cut back by 2 bases and J by 5 bases. DNA of the CDR3: TGTGCCAGCAGCTTCGGGGACAGGGAGTATGGCTACACCTTC. Translating it yields CASSFGDREYGYTF.

The rearrangement joins TRBV10-3 to TRBJ1-4, with TRBD1 identical over 7 bases. J gave up 4 bases and V 1 base, and 3 bases lay outside the gene matches. Germline V gives CDR1 ENHRY, CDR2 SYGVKD. The CDR3 covers 15 residues. This CDR3 is CAISEWDRSNEKLFF. The CDR3 DNA follows: TGTGCCATCAGTGAGTGGGACAGAAGTAATGAAAAACTGTTTTTT.

The chain couples TRBV19 to TRBJ2-3; 8 bases match TRBD1. The V and J ends lost 7 bases and 3 bases, in that order; junction bases with no gene match: 6. Germline lookup yields CDR1 LNHDA and CDR2 SQIVND (reference sequence). The CDR3 runs 14 residues. The CDR3 sequence: CASTGGRLTDTQYF. In DNA form, the CDR3 reads TGTGCCAGTACAGGGGGCAGGTTGACAGATACGCAGTATTTT.

Concerning this clone: An end of the junction differs from the germline gene, which may be a read error. V gene TRBV6-7 combines with J gene TRBJ2-7, with TRBD2 matching 7 bases. TRBV6-7 is an ORF, and what it does is uncertain. This CDR3 region has 15 residues. The CDR3 DNA reads TGTGCCAGCAGCTACTTCCCGGGGGGTACCTACGAGCAGTACTTC. Translating gives CASSYFPGGTYEQYF.

V usage is TRBV9 and J usage is TRBJ2-5, with TRBD2 identical over 10 bases. V lost 4 bases, J lost 5 bases, and 2 bases stayed unmatched. The germline CDR1 and CDR2 sequences are SGDLS and YYNGEE. This CDR3 comprises 13 residues. CDR3: CASSPGLAETQYF. The CDR3 DNA reads TGTGCCAGCAGCCCGGGACTAGCGGAGACCCAGTACTTC.

This clone appeared a single time. The chain uses TRBV7-8 and TRBJ2-5; TRBD1 agrees at 8 bases. CDR1 is SGHVS, CDR2 FQNEAQ, per germline. CDR3 length: 16 residues. J lost 3 bases, V lost 4 bases, and 10 bases had no gene match. The CDR3 sequence is CASSSVGGQGEETQYF. The DNA of the CDR3 is TGTGCCAGCAGCTCCGTAGGAGGACAGGGTGAAGAGACCCAGTACTTC.

V usage is TRBV27 and J usage is TRBJ1-2; the D is unclear. With 2 bases removed from V and 4 bases from J, the gap between germline ends came to 11 bases. The CDR3 consists of 14 residues. CDR1 MNHEY and CDR2 SMNVEV come from the germline V gene (reference sequence). The CDR3 coding sequence is TGTGCCAGCAGTTTAACAGCCCCAGGCTATGGCTACACCTTC. Its translation is CASSLTAPGYGYTF.

The rearrangement uses TRBV4-3 and TRBJ1-2; 11 bases align to TRBD1. Trimming cost V 4 bases and J 5 bases; bases outside gene matches: 3. Germline assignment: CDR1 LGHNA and CDR2 YSLEER. CDR3 length: 14 residues. This CDR3 is CASSRTGGIYGYTF. CDR3 coding DNA: TGCGCCAGCAGCCGGACAGGGGGCATATATGGCTACACCTTC.

The chain uses TRBV3-1 (or the pseudogene TRBV3-2) and TRBJ2-2; D gene unclear. The CDR3 runs 13 residues. From germline, CDR1 is LGHDT and CDR2 YNNKEL (reference sequence). Trimming left V 4 bases short and J 8 bases short, with 11 bases between. The CDR3 loop is CASSPPRSGELFF. CDR3 nucleotide sequence: TGTGCCAGCAGCCCCCCCAGGTCGGGGGAGCTGTTTTTT.

The chain combines TRBV9 with TRBJ2-2, with D possibly matching TRBD2 (5 bases). CDR3 size: 14 residues. Germline CDR1 SGDLS, CDR2 YYNGEE. The germline V and J ends were trimmed by 2 bases and 4 bases, with 9 bases remaining between them. In DNA, the CDR3 is TGTGCCAGCAGCGTGGGCGCGGGCACCGGGGAGCTGTTTTTT. Translated, it gives CASSVGAGTGELFF.

The chain has TRBV10-3 and TRBJ1-2; D is uncertain. The CDR3 loop spans 11 amino acids. The germline gives CDR1 ENHRY, CDR2 SYGVKD. V lost 8 bases to trimming and J lost 6 bases, with 10 bases between them. DNA for the CDR3: TGTGCCATCCGGAGCCTGAATGGCTACACCTTC. Encoded protein: CAIRSLNGYTF.

This clone was detected only once. This chain links TRBV11-1 with TRBJ1-6; 11 nucleotides match TRBD1. Germline V gene data show CDR1 as SGHAT and CDR2 as FQDESV (reference sequence). CDR3 length equals 15 residues. J gave up 11 bases and V 5 bases, and 8 bases lay outside the gene matches. The CDR3 region has the DNA TGTGCCAGCAGCAGCCGGGACAGGGGGTATACACCCCTCCACTTT. Translation gives CASSSRDRGYTPLHF. Complete variable domain (other parts from reference TRBV11-1 and TRBJ1-6): EAEVAQSPRYKITEKSQAVAFWCDPISGHATLYWYRQILGQGPELLVQFQDESVVDDSQLPKDRFSAERLKGVDSTLKIQPAELGDSAMYLCASSSRDRGYTPLHFGNGTRLTVT.

This chain connects TRBV7-2 to TRBJ1-1; D possibly corresponds to TRBD1 (6 bases). The germline V gene encodes CDR1 SGHTA and CDR2 FQGNSA. The V gene lost 4 bases and the J gene lost 4 bases, with 13 bases spanning the gap. The length of the CDR3 is 14 residues. Written as DNA, the CDR3 is TGTGCCAGCAGCTCCAGGGGAAAGGTCACTGAAGCTTTCTTT. It is translated as CASSSRGKVTEAFF.

V is TRBV7-9 and J is TRBJ2-2, with D possibly matching TRBD1 (6 bases). The ends were cut back, 1 base at V and 3 bases at J, with 12 bases in the middle. There are 16 residues in the CDR3. CDR1 is SEHNR, CDR2 FQNEAQ, per germline (reference sequence). The CDR3 here is CASSLVPGTYTGELFF. CDR3 sequence (DNA): TGTGCCAGCAGCTTAGTTCCAGGGACATACACCGGGGAGCTGTTTTTT.

This chain links TRBV7-9 with TRBJ1-2; D not resolved. The CDR3 runs to 12 residues. The germline V and J ends were trimmed by 2 bases and 4 bases, with 5 bases remaining between them. CDR1 is SEHNR and CDR2 is FQNEAQ in the germline V gene (reference sequence). CDR3 DNA sequence: TGTGCCAGCAGCTTATCGGGCTATGGCTACACCTTC. Translating gives CASSLSGYGYTF.

The chain combines TRBV5-1 with TRBJ2-1; 8 bases match TRBD2. The V gene's germline CDR1 is SGHRS and CDR2 YFSETQ. V gave up 2 bases and J gave up 7 bases; unmatched junction bases: 5. The CDR3 is 14 residues long. Here the CDR3 reads CASSLAGARNEQFF. The CDR3 DNA is TGCGCCAGCAGCTTAGCGGGGGCTCGAAATGAGCAGTTCTTC.

The gene calls are TRBV5-4 and TRBJ1-1; D might be TRBD1 (5 bases). The CDR3 totals 14 residues. CDR1 SGHNT and CDR2 YYREEE come from the germline V gene (reference sequence). Trimming pared 9 bases from V and 0 bases from J, leaving 15 bases between. This CDR3 is CATGTQGVNTEAFF. The CDR3, as DNA: TGTGCCACAGGGACTCAGGGCGTGAACACTGAAGCTTTCTTT. The whole variable domain, remainder taken from reference TRBV5-4 and TRBJ1-1, is ETGVTQSPTHLIKTRGQQVTLRCSSQSGHNTVSWYQQALGQGPQFIFQYYREEENGRGNFPPRFSGLQFPNYSSELNVNALELDDSALYLCATGTQGVNTEAFFGQGTRLTVV.

The gene calls are TRBV19 and TRBJ2-4; weak D call: TRBD1 (6 bases). Deletions cut 7 bases from V and 0 bases from J, with 22 bases between. CDR1 and CDR2 from the germline V gene are LNHDA and SQIVND (reference sequence). CDR3 length: 18 amino acids. The CDR3 region has the DNA TGTGCCAGTACCTCATTGGTCGGGACAACAATAGCCAAAAACATTCAGTACTTC. Residues: CASTSLVGTTIAKNIQYF.

The chain links TRBV2 to TRBJ1-1, with D possibly TRBD1 on 5 matching bases. Germline CDR1 SNHLY, CDR2 FYNNEI. The CDR3 covers 13 residues. V was trimmed by 4 bases and J by 0 bases, leaving 6 bases between them. CDR3 region: CASSGGMNTEAFF. The CDR3 DNA follows: TGTGCCAGCAGTGGGGGCATGAACACTGAAGCTTTCTTT.

The chain combines TRBV4-2 with TRBJ2-6; tentative D call: TRBD2 (6 bases). Trimming left V 0 bases short and J 2 bases short, with 8 bases between. The CDR3 covers 16 residues. Germline CDR1 and CDR2: LGHNA and YNFKEQ. The DNA for the CDR3 is TGTGCCAGCAGCCAAGAGGGGGGTCCTGGGGCCAACGTCCTGACTTTC. This translates into CASSQEGGPGANVLTF.

This sequence joins TRBV5-1 and TRBJ2-5; a weak D match, TRBD2 (6 bases). Germline V gene data show CDR1 as SGHRS and CDR2 as YFSETQ. V was shortened by 2 bases and J by 5 bases, with 10 bases between the two germline ends. This CDR3 comprises 13 residues. CDR3 sequence reads: CASSFGGGETQYF. The CDR3 coding sequence is TGCGCCAGCAGCTTCGGGGGTGGGGAGACCCAGTACTTC.

This clone was detected only once. The chain employs TRBV7-8 and TRBJ1-5; D possibly corresponds to TRBD1 (5 bases). V lost 5 bases to trimming and J lost 2 bases, with 13 bases between them. Germline-derived CDR1 and CDR2 are SGHVS and FQNEAQ. The CDR3 length is 15 residues. The CDR3 DNA follows: TGTGCCAGCAGCGCGGGGACGGGGGGCAATCAGCCCCAGCATTTT. Translated: CASSAGTGGNQPQHF.

V and J are TRBV9 and TRBJ2-7, with 16 nucleotides matching TRBD2. This CDR3 spans 16 amino acids. The junction had 6 bases not matched to a gene; V was cut back by 3 bases and J by 6 bases. Germline V lookup: CDR1 SGDLS, CDR2 YYNGEE. The CDR3 sequence: CASSAGTSGGAVEQYF. The CDR3 DNA reads TGTGCCAGCAGCGCCGGGACTAGCGGGGGGGCGGTCGAGCAGTACTTC.

In nucleotides, the CDR3 is TGCAGTGCTACCCTTGACGAGCAGTACTTC. Protein: CSATLDEQYF. V is TRBV20-1 and J is TRBJ2-7; D is unclear. The CDR3 extends over 10 amino acids. V lost 4 bases and J lost 5, with 6 bases in between. Germline CDR1 is DFQATT and CDR2 is SNEGSKA (reference sequence).

This chain connects TRBV19 to TRBJ2-2; TRBD1 might be the D (6 bases). Germline CDR1 reads LNHDA; CDR2 reads SQIVND (reference sequence). This CDR3 is built from 13 residues. V was trimmed by 3 bases and J by 7 bases, leaving 9 bases between them. The CDR3 DNA is TGTGCCAGTAGTATCCCCAGGGGCGGGGAGCTGTTTTTT. Residues: CASSIPRGGELFF.

The chain is built from TRBV6-2 or TRBV6-3 and TRBJ1-1, with D unclear. Deletions cut 5 bases from V and 1 base from J, with 5 bases between. Germline V CDR1 and CDR2: MNHEY, SVGEGT. The CDR3 contains 12 residues. The CDR3 DNA is TGTGCCAGCAGTGTGGCGAACACTGAAGCTTTCTTT. This gives the protein CASSVANTEAFF.

The chain has TRBV11-3 and TRBJ2-1; weak D call: TRBD2 (5 bases). Germline-derived CDR1 and CDR2 are SGHNT and YENEEA. V lost 0 bases and J 10 bases, leaving 10 bases between the germline ends. This CDR3 region has 13 residues. In DNA, the CDR3 is TGTGCCAGCAGCTTAGAGGCCAGAGGGGAGCAGTTCTTC. This encodes CASSLEARGEQFF.

V usage is TRBV29-1 and J usage is TRBJ1-2; D not resolved. Germline-derived CDR1 and CDR2 are SQVTM and ANQGSEA. V lost 7 bases and J 1 base, leaving 10 bases between the germline ends. This CDR3 is built from 12 residues. The CDR3 sequence is CSDLDINYGYTF. The CDR3 bases are TGCAGCGATCTCGACATTAACTATGGCTACACCTTC.

The rearrangement joins TRBV18 to TRBJ2-7; perhaps TRBD1 as D (6 bases). CDR1 KGHSH and CDR2 LQKENI come from the germline V gene. The germline V and J ends were trimmed by 6 bases and 2 bases, with 17 bases remaining between them. CDR3 size: 15 residues. CDR3 region: CASSPTGETTYEQYF. The CDR3 DNA is TGTGCCAGCTCTCCGACAGGCGAAACCACCTACGAGCAGTACTTC.

The chain combines TRBV19 with TRBJ1-3; 8 nucleotides line up with TRBD1. This CDR3 region has 15 residues. The germline V gene has CDR1 LNHDA and CDR2 SQIVND (reference sequence). Losses at the gene ends were 8 bases for V and 0 bases for J; bases not matched to a gene: 6. The CDR3 loop is CASGQGFDSGNTIYF. The CDR3 nucleotides read TGTGCCAGTGGACAGGGTTTCGACTCTGGAAACACCATATATTTT.